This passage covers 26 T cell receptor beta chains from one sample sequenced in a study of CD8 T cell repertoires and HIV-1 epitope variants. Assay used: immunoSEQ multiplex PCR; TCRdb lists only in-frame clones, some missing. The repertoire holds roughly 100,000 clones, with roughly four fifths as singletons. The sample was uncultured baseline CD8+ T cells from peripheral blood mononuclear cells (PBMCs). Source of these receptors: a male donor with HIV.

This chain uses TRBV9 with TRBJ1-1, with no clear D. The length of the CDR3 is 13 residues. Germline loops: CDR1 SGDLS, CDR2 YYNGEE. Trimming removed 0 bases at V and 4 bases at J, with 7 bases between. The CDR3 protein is CASSVGGSTEAFF. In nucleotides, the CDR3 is TGTGCCAGCAGCGTAGGGGGAAGCACTGAAGCTTTCTTT.

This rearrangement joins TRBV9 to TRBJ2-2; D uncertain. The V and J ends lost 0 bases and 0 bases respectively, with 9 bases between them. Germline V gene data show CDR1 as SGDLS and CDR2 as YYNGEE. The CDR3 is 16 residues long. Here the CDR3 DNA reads TGTGCCAGCAGCGTAGGGCACGGAACGAACACCGGGGAGCTGTTTTTT. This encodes CASSVGHGTNTGELFF. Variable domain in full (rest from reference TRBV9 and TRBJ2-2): DSGVTQTPKHLITATGQRVTLRCSPRSGDLSVYWYQQSLDQGLQFLIQYYNGEERAKGNILERFSAQQFPDLHSELNLSSLELGDSALYFCASSVGHGTNTGELFFGEGSRLTVL.

CDR3 residues: CASSQEDGLKHGYTF. The CDR3 nucleotides are TGTGCCAGCAGCCAAGAAGACGGATTAAAGCATGGCTACACCTTC. The J gene is TRBJ1-2, the V gene TRBV4-2; no firm D call. The CDR3 totals 15 residues. Deletions cut 0 bases from V and 6 bases from J, with 14 bases between. The germline V gene encodes CDR1 LGHNA and CDR2 YNFKEQ.

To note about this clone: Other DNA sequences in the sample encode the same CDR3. DNA of the CDR3: TGTGCCAGCAGGCCGGACAGGGGGGACACTGAAGCTTTCTTT. Amino acid sequence: CASRPDRGDTEAFF. The chain employs TRBV7-9 and TRBJ1-1, with 10 bases identical to TRBD1. Germline V CDR1 and CDR2: SEHNR, FQNEAQ (reference sequence). The CDR3 runs 14 residues. V shed 6 bases and J 3 bases; nucleotides not matched to a gene: 4.

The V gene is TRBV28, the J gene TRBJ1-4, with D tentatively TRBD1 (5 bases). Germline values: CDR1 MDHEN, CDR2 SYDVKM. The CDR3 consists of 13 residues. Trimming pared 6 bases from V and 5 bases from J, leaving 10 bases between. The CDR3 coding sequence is TGTGCCAGCAGGAGGGGAGGGAATGAAAAACTGTTTTTT. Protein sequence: CASRRGGNEKLFF.

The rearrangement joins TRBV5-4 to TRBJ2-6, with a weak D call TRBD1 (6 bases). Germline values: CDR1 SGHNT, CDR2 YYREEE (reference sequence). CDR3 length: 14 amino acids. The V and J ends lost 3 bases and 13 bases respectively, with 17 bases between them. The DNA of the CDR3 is TGTGCCAGCAGCTGGGACACGGGCCATGAGGTCCTGACTTTC. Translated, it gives CASSWDTGHEVLTF.

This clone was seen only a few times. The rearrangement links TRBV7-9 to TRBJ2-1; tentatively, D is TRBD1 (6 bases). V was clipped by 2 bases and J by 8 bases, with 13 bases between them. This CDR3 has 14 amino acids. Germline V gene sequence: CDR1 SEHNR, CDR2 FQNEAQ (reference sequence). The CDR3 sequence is CASSLSNHRDEQFF. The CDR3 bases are TGTGCCAGCAGCTTATCTAACCACAGGGATGAGCAGTTCTTC.

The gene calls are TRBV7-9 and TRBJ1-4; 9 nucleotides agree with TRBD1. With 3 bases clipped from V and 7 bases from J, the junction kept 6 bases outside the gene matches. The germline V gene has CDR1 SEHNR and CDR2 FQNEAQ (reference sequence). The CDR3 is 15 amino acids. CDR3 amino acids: CASSLSGTGTEKLFF. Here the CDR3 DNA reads TGTGCCAGCAGCTTGTCCGGGACAGGGACTGAAAAACTGTTTTTT. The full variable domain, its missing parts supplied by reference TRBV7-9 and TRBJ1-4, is DTGVSQNPRHKITKRGQNVTFRCDPISEHNRLYWYRQTLGQGPEFLTYFQNEAQLEKSRLLSDRFSAERPKGSFSTLEIQRTEQGDSAMYLCASSLSGTGTEKLFFGSGTQLSVL.

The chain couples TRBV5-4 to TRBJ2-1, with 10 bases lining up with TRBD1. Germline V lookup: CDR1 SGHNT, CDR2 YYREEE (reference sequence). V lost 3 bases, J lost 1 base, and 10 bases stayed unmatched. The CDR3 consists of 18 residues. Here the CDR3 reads CASSSPGQGPRSYNEQFF. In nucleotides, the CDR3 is TGTGCCAGCAGCTCGCCGGGACAGGGGCCGCGATCCTACAATGAGCAGTTCTTC. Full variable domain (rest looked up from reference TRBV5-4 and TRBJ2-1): ETGVTQSPTHLIKTRGQQVTLRCSSQSGHNTVSWYQQALGQGPQFIFQYYREEENGRGNFPPRFSGLQFPNYSSELNVNALELDDSALYLCASSSPGQGPRSYNEQFFGPGTRLTVL.

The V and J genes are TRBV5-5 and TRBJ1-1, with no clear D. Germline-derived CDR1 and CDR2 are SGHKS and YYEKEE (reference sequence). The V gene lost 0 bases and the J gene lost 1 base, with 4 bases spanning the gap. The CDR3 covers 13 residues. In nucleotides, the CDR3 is TGTGCCAGCAGCTTGGATTGGAACACTGAAGCTTTCTTT. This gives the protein CASSLDWNTEAFF.

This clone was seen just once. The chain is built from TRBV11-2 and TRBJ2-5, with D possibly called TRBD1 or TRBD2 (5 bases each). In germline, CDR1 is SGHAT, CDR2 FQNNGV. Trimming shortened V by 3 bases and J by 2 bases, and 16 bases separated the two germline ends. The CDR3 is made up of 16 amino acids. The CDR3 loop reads CASSLTRDRMQETQYF. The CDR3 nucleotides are TGTGCCAGCAGCTTGACCCGGGACCGAATGCAAGAGACCCAGTACTTC.

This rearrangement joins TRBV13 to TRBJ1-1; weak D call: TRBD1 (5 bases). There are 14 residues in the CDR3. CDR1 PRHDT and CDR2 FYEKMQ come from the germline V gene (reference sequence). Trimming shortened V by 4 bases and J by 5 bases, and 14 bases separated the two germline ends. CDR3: CASSSGARKTEAFF. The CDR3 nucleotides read TGTGCCAGCAGCTCTGGGGCGAGGAAGACTGAAGCTTTCTTT.

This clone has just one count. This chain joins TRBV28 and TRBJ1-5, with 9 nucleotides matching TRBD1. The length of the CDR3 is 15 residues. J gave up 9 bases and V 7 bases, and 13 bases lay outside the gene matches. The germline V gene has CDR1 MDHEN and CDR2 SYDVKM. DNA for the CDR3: TGTGCCAGCACCTTATCCAGGACAGGGGAGGTGCCCCAGCATTTT. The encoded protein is CASTLSRTGEVPQHF.

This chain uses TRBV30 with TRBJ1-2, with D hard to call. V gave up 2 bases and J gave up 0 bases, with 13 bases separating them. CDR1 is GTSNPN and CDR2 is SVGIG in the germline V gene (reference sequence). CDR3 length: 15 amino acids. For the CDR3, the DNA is TGTGCCTGGAGTACCCTATCTTGGACTAACTATGGCTACACCTTC. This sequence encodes CAWSTLSWTNYGYTF.

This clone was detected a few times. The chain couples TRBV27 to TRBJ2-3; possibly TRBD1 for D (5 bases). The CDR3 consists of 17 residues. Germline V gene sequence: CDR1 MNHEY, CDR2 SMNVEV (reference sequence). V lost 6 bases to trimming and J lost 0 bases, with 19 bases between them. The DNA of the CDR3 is TGTGCCAGCAGATCCACCACGACAGCTACTAGCACAGATACGCAGTATTTT. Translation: CASRSTTTATSTDTQYF.

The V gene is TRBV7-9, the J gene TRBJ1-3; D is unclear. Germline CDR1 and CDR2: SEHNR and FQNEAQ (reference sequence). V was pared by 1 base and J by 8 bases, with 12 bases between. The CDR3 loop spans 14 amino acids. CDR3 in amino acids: CASSLETVPDTIYF. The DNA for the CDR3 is TGTGCCAGCAGCTTAGAGACGGTTCCCGACACCATATATTTT.

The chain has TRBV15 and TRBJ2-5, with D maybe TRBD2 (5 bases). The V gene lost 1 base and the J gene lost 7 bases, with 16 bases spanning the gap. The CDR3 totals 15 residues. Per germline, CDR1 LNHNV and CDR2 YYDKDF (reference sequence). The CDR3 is CATSRGGGTSGTQYF. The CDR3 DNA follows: TGTGCCACCAGCAGAGGCGGAGGTACCTCGGGGACCCAGTACTTC. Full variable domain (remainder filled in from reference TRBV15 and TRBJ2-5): DAMVIQNPRYQVTQFGKPVTLSCSQTLNHNVMYWYQQKSSQAPKLLFHYYDKDFNNEADTPDNFQSRRPNTSFCFLDIRSPGLGDTAMYLCATSRGGGTSGTQYFGPGTRLLVL.

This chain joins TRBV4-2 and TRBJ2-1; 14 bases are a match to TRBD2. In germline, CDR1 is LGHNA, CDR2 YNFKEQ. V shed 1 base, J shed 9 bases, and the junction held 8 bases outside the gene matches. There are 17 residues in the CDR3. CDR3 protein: CASSQAGLAGEFTEQFF. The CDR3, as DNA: TGTGCCAGCAGCCAAGCGGGACTAGCGGGAGAGTTCACTGAGCAGTTCTTC.

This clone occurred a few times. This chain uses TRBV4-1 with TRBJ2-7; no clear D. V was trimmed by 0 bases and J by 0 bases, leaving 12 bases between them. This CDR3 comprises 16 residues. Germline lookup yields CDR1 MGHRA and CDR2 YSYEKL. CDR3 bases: TGCGCCAGCAGCCAAGATTACCTCGGCCTCTCCTACGAGCAGTACTTC. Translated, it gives CASSQDYLGLSYEQYF.

The CDR3 region is CASSQATGRAVSNTEAFF. The CDR3 DNA follows: TGCGCCAGCAGCCAAGCAACGGGTCGAGCGGTATCGAATACTGAAGCTTTCTTT. The rearrangement uses TRBV4-1 and TRBJ1-1; D unclear. The CDR3 covers 18 residues. Trimming shortened V by 1 base and J by 5 bases, and 23 bases separated the two germline ends. The germline CDR1 and CDR2 sequences are MGHRA and YSYEKL.

The CDR3: CASTPRWGEQFF. CDR3 DNA: TGTGCCAGCACGCCGCGGTGGGGTGAGCAGTTCTTC. The chain links TRBV28 to TRBJ2-1; D not resolved. Germline V lookup: CDR1 MDHEN, CDR2 SYDVKM. This CDR3 has 12 amino acids. V lost 7 bases, J lost 9 bases, and 13 bases lay in between. The full variable domain, in which reference TRBV28 and TRBJ2-1 provide the parts outside the CDR3, is DVKVTQSSRYLVKRTGEKVFLECVQDMDHENMFWYRQDPGLGLRLIYFSYDVKMKEKGDIPEGYSVSREKKERFSLILESASTNQTSMYLCASTPRWGEQFFGPGTRLTVL.

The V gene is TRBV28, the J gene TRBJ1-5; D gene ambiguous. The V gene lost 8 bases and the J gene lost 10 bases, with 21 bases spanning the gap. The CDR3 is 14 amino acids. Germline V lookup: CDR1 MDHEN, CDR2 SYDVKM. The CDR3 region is CASSAPLNVGPQHF. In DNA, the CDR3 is TGTGCCAGCTCCGCCCCACTAAATGTTGGTCCCCAGCATTTT.

The CDR3 reads CASSFGQVQGYGYTF. CDR3 DNA: TGTGCCAGCAGCTTTGGACAGGTCCAAGGGTATGGCTACACCTTC. V gene TRBV5-6 combines with J gene TRBJ1-2; 7 positions agree with TRBD1. Per the germline V gene, CDR1 is SGHDT and CDR2 is YYEEEE. The CDR3 covers 15 residues. J gave up 5 bases and V 2 bases, and 9 bases lay outside the gene matches.

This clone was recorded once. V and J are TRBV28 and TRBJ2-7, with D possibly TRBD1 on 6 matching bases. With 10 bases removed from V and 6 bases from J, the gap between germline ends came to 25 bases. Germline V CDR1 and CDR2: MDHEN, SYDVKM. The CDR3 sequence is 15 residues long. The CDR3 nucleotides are TGTGCCACCCGAGGCCTCAGGGGCTTGAGTAGCGAGCAGTACTTC. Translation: CATRGLRGLSSEQYF.

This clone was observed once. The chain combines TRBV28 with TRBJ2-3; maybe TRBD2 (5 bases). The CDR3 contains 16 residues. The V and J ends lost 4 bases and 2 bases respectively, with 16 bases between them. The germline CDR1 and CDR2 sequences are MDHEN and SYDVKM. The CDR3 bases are TGTGCCAGCAGTTCGGGGTCGATAGGTGACACAGATACGCAGTATTTT. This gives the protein CASSSGSIGDTDTQYF.

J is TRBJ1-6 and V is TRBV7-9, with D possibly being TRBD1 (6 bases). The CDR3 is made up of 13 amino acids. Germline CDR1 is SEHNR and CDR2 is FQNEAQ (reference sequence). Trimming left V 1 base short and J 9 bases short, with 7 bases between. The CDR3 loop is CASSLDRASPLHF. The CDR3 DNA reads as TGTGCCAGCAGCTTAGACAGGGCTTCACCCCTCCACTTT.